This passage covers 7 T cell receptor beta chains from one sample sequenced in a study of CXCR3-negative and CXCR3-positive naive CD8 T cells. Their antigens are not known. The study, taken as a whole, reports: CXCR3-positive naive cells carried more hydrophobic TRB CDR3s than CXCR3-negative naive cells did.

The study made its TRB cDNA libraries by 5' RACE, adding UMI labels. TCRdb reanalyzed the 5' RACE reads and collapses them to one entry per CDR3 protein, without DNA. This specimen shows 84,000 or so distinct CDR3 sequences; the ten leading clones hold 0.62%. What was sequenced was naive CXCR3+ CD8+ T cells from blood. The subset: CD45RO-CCR7+CD27+CD95- naive CD8+ T cells expressing CXCR3 (TNR3+). Receptors originate from a human donor in good health. Some clones in this sample may be carry-over from other donors' samples.

The chain combines TRBV20-1 with TRBJ2-7; TCRdb gives TRBD1 as the D gene, but with no DNA this cannot be confirmed. CDR1 DFQATT and CDR2 SNEGSKA come from the germline V gene (reference sequence). The CDR3 has 14 residues. The CDR3 region is CSARVLAGQVEQYF.

The J gene is TRBJ1-1, the V gene TRBV28; TCRdb's D gene call, TRBD1, goes unchecked for lack of DNA. Germline CDR1 reads MDHEN; CDR2 reads SYDVKM. This CDR3 comprises 14 residues. This CDR3 is CASSWGAGNTEAFF.

The genes are TRBV9 and TRBJ2-1; TCRdb returns TRBD2, unconfirmable since there is no DNA. Germline V CDR1 and CDR2: SGDLS, YYNGEE. This CDR3 comprises 16 residues. This CDR3 reads CASSVKRESSYNEQFF.

The chain couples TRBV14 to TRBJ2-4; TCRdb gives TRBD1 as the D gene, but with no DNA this cannot be confirmed. This CDR3 spans 17 amino acids. Germline V gene lookup returns CDR1 SGHDN and CDR2 FVKESK. CDR3 loop: CASSQGKPVVAKNIQYF.

This chain links TRBV6-6 with TRBJ1-5; TCRdb indicates TRBD1, and absent DNA this call remains unverified. The CDR3 totals 14 residues. CDR1 is MNHNY, CDR2 SVGAGI, per germline (reference sequence). This CDR3 reads CASSYSSTGPPQHF.

V usage is TRBV15 and J usage is TRBJ1-5; TCRdb picks TRBD1, but there is no DNA to check that call. Germline V lookup: CDR1 LNHNV, CDR2 YYDKDF (reference sequence). The CDR3 totals 14 residues. CDR3: CATSPDRAHQPQHF.

J is TRBJ2-7 and V is TRBV7-3. CDR3 size: 15 residues. Germline CDR1 is SGHTA and CDR2 is FQGTGA. The CDR3 reads CASSFYGGSSYEQYF.